A single sample is the source of the 16 T cell receptor beta chains below, sequenced in a study of T cell changes during pregnancy in multiple sclerosis. Only in-frame clones appear in the TCRdb table, and some are missing; sequencing was by immunoSEQ multiplex PCR. The sample lists some 31,000 clones, roughly nine tenths occurring once. The specimen was CD8+ T cells from peripheral blood mononuclear cells, collected in the third trimester of pregnancy. All receptors come from a female donor with multiple sclerosis, enrolled in a pregnancy study.

CDR3 in amino acids: CASSTPRGSTDTQYF. The CDR3 DNA is TGTGCCAGCAGTACGCCGAGGGGGAGCACAGATACGCAGTATTTT. The gene calls are TRBV27 and TRBJ2-3; perhaps TRBD1 as D (6 bases). CDR1 is MNHEY, CDR2 SMNVEV, per germline (reference sequence). Trimming cost V 5 bases and J 0 bases, with 12 bases left between them. There are 15 residues in the CDR3.

The CDR3 DNA reads as TGTGCCAACCGACAGGGGTACAATGAGCAGTTCTTC. Translated, it gives CANRQGYNEQFF. The chain recombines TRBV2 with TRBJ2-1; 8 bases line up with TRBD1. V was clipped by 10 bases and J by 4 bases; unmatched bases: 3. The CDR3 loop spans 12 amino acids. The germline V gene encodes CDR1 SNHLY and CDR2 FYNNEI.

The chain has TRBV10-3 and TRBJ2-2; 12 bases align to TRBD1. The CDR3 is 17 amino acids. V dropped 6 bases and J dropped 5; count of bases not matched to a gene: 10. From germline, CDR1 is ENHRY and CDR2 SYGVKD. CDR3 sequence reads: CAISGAGTGGDTGELFF. DNA of the CDR3: TGTGCCATCAGCGGGGCCGGGACAGGGGGCGATACCGGGGAGCTGTTTTTT.

The J gene is TRBJ2-1, the V gene TRBV29-1; 9 bases match TRBD1. Trimming at V came to 8 bases and at J to 4 bases, leaving 6 bases not matched to a gene. CDR1 SQVTM and CDR2 ANQGSEA come from the germline V gene. There are 13 residues in the CDR3. The CDR3 spells CSTKGQGYNEQFF. CDR3 DNA: TGCAGCACAAAGGGACAGGGTTACAATGAGCAGTTCTTC.

The rearrangement uses TRBV15 and TRBJ1-2; D unclear. The ends were cut back, 6 bases at V and 3 bases at J, with 14 bases in the middle. The CDR3 extends over 14 amino acids. Per the germline V gene, CDR1 is LNHNV and CDR2 is YYDKDF (reference sequence). CDR3 in amino acids: CATSAGKGDYGYTF. CDR3 DNA sequence: TGTGCCACCAGTGCGGGGAAGGGAGACTATGGCTACACCTTC. Looking up the rest from reference TRBV15 and TRBJ1-2 gives the full variable domain: DAMVIQNPRYQVTQFGKPVTLSCSQTLNHNVMYWYQQKSSQAPKLLFHYYDKDFNNEADTPDNFQSRRPNTSFCFLDIRSPGLGDTAMYLCATSAGKGDYGYTFGSGTRLTVV.

This clone was seen a few times. Other DNA sequences from this sample encode an identical CDR3 as well. This rearrangement joins TRBV5-4 to TRBJ1-1, with a tentative D call TRBD1 (5 bases). V shed 4 bases and J shed 1 base, with 8 bases lying between them. Per the germline V gene, CDR1 is SGHNT and CDR2 is YYREEE (reference sequence). The CDR3 contains 13 residues. The CDR3 bases are TGTGCCAGCAGCGGGAGGGGGAACACTGAAGCTTTCTTT. It encodes CASSGRGNTEAFF.

The rearrangement joins TRBV4-1 to TRBJ1-1, with D possibly matching TRBD1 (6 bases). The V gene lost 4 bases and the J gene lost 5 bases, with 20 bases spanning the gap. Germline V gene data show CDR1 as MGHRA and CDR2 as YSYEKL. The CDR3 spans 16 residues. CDR3 in amino acids: CASSPGGGVVWTEAFF. The DNA for the CDR3 is TGCGCCAGCAGCCCTGGAGGGGGGGTGGTGTGGACTGAAGCTTTCTTT.

The V call is TRBV5-1, the J call TRBJ2-7; the D is unclear. The CDR3 runs to 13 residues. Looked up from germline, CDR1 is SGHRS and CDR2 is YFSETQ. The ends were cut back, 1 base at V and 0 bases at J, with 5 bases in the middle. CDR3 sequence: CASSLSRSYEQYF. CDR3 nucleotide sequence: TGCGCCAGCAGCTTGAGCCGCTCCTACGAGCAGTACTTC. The variable domain in full, completed from reference TRBV5-1 and TRBJ2-7, reads KAGVTQTPRYLIKTRGQQVTLSCSPISGHRSVSWYQQTPGQGLQFLFEYFSETQRNKGNFPGRFSGRQFSNSRSEMNVSTLELGDSALYLCASSLSRSYEQYFGPGTRLTVT.

The chain combines TRBV11-2 with TRBJ2-3; no clear D gene. The CDR3 loop spans 12 amino acids. The V end was cut by 8 bases, the J end by 4 bases, with 10 bases between. The germline CDR1 and CDR2 sequences are SGHAT and FQNNGV. The CDR3 coding sequence is TGTGCCAGCGGAAACAGCCCAGATACGCAGTATTTT. Translating it yields CASGNSPDTQYF. Full variable domain (rest looked up from reference TRBV11-2 and TRBJ2-3): EAGVAQSPRYKIIEKRQSVAFWCNPISGHATLYWYQQILGQGPKLLIQFQNNGVVDDSQLPKDRFSAERLKGVDSTLKIQPAKLEDSAVYLCASGNSPDTQYFGPGTRLTVL.

This clone was found once. The chain has TRBV6-1 and TRBJ1-5; the D gene is possibly TRBD1 (6 bases). This CDR3 has 15 amino acids. Germline V gene lookup returns CDR1 MNHNS and CDR2 SASEGT. V lost 4 bases and J 0 bases, leaving 10 bases between the germline ends. The CDR3 DNA is TGTGCCAGCAGTGGTAGGACAGATAGCAATCAGCCCCAGCATTTT. Translation gives CASSGRTDSNQPQHF.

The chain couples TRBV12-5 to TRBJ1-1; D might be TRBD1 (6 bases). Germline CDR1 is LGHNT and CDR2 is FRNRAP. CDR3 length equals 13 residues. Trimming stripped 3 bases from V and 4 bases from J, with 9 bases between. CDR3 DNA sequence: TGTGCTAGTGGTTTCGAGGGGGTCACTGAAGCTTTCTTT. This gives the protein CASGFEGVTEAFF.

The V call is TRBV5-1, the J call TRBJ2-3, with 8 bases identical to TRBD2. CDR3 length: 15 amino acids. Per germline, CDR1 SGHRS and CDR2 YFSETQ. The V and J ends lost 2 bases and 2 bases, in that order; junction bases with no gene match: 4. As DNA, the CDR3 is TGCGCCAGCAGCTTTAGCGGGGATAACACAGATACGCAGTATTTT. Translating gives CASSFSGDNTDTQYF.

This chain uses TRBV6-5 with TRBJ1-5; TRBD1 might be the D (5 bases). V gave up 6 bases and J gave up 0 bases, with 9 bases separating them. Per the germline V gene, CDR1 is MNHEY and CDR2 is SVGAGI. The length of the CDR3 is 14 residues. CDR3 DNA sequence: TGTGCCAGCAGCACAGGTTTTAGCAATCAGCCCCAGCATTTT. Protein: CASSTGFSNQPQHF.

This clone was observed a single time. The genes are TRBV6-1 and TRBJ1-1, with TRBD1 identical over 8 bases. The CDR3 is made up of 14 amino acids. Germline assignment: CDR1 MNHNS and CDR2 SASEGT. V was clipped by 1 base and J by 4 bases; unmatched bases: 2. The CDR3 nucleotides are TGTGCCAGCAGTGAAGGGCAGGGGGCCACTGAAGCTTTCTTT. Its translation is CASSEGQGATEAFF.

This clone was seen a few times. The chain couples TRBV6-5 to TRBJ1-5; 9 bases agree with TRBD1. The germline gives CDR1 MNHEY, CDR2 SVGAGI. V shed 2 bases, J shed 8 bases, and the junction held 1 base outside the gene matches. The CDR3 extends over 13 amino acids. CDR3 amino acids: CASSYGTGKPQHF. The CDR3 DNA reads TGTGCCAGCAGTTACGGGACAGGGAAGCCCCAGCATTTT.

This rearrangement joins TRBV7-9 to TRBJ1-1, with 7 bases aligning to TRBD1. J gave up 6 bases and V 5 bases, and 18 bases lay outside the gene matches. The CDR3 spans 17 residues. Germline V gene sequence: CDR1 SEHNR, CDR2 FQNEAQ (reference sequence). CDR3 DNA: TGTGCCAGCAGCGGATCCCGGGAGGGGGCAGGAGGGGCTGAAGCTTTCTTT. It translates to CASSGSREGAGGAEAFF.